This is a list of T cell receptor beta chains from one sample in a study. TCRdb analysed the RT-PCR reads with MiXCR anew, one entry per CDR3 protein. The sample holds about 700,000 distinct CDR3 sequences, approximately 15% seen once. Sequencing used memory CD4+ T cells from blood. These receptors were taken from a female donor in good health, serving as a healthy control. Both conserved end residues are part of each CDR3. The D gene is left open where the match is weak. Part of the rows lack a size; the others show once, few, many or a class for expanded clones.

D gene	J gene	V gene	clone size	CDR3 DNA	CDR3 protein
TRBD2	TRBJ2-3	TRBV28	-	TGTGCCAGCAGCTCCGCTAGCGGGACCAGCACAGATACGCAGTATTTT	CASSSASGTSTDTQYF
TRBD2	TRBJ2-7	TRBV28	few	TGTGCCAGCACCTGGGGGCTAGCGGGAGGTGGGGGCTCCTACGAGCAGTACTTC	CASTWGLAGGGGSYEQYF
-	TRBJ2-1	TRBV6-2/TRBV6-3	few	TGTGCCAGCAGTCTGGAATTAGACCTCTACAATGAGCAGTTCTTC	CASSLELDLYNEQFF
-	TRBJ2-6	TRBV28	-	TGTGCCAGCAGTCCGACAGTCCCATCTGGGGCCAACGTCCTGACTTTC	CASSPTVPSGANVLTF
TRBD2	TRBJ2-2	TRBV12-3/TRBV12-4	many	TGTGCCAGCAGTCGCAGGACTAGCGGGTCAGGATGGATCGGGGAGCTGTTTTTT	CASSRRTSGSGWIGELFF
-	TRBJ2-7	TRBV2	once	TGTGCCAGCGTTTTCGGGGGGCAAAACTACGAGCAGTACTTC	CASVFGGQNYEQYF
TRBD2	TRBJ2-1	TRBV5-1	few	TGCGCCAGCAGCTTACAAGCGGGGGATTACAATGAGCAGTTCTTC	CASSLQAGDYNEQFF
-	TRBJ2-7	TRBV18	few	TGTGCCAGCTCACCACGGTCCCACTCCTACGAGCAGTACTTC	CASSPRSHSYEQYF
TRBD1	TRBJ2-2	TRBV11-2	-	TGTGCCAGCAGCTTAGTAGGGGGAACAGGGGGCCACGGGGAGCTGTTTTTT	CASSLVGGTGGHGELFF
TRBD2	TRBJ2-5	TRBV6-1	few	TGTGCCAGCAGTGATTTCGCGGGAGGGATGGAGACCCAGTACTTC	CASSDFAGGMETQYF
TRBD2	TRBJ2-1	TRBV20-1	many	TGCAGTGCTAGCCTCGCGGGAGAGGTGAACAATGAGCAGTTCTTC	CSASLAGEVNNEQFF
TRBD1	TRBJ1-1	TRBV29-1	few	TGCAGCGTTGGACAGGGGCACACTGAAGCTTTCTTT	CSVGQGHTEAFF
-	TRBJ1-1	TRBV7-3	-	TGTGCCAGCAGCTTAAACGCAGGAGAAGAAGCTTTCTTT	CASSLNAGEEAFF
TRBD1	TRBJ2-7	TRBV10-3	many	TGTGCCATCAGACCTGACAGGGACGTTTACGAGCAGTACTTC	CAIRPDRDVYEQYF
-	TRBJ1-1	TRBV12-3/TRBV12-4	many	TGTGCCAGCAGTTTATACGGCAGGAACACTGAAGCTTTCTTT	CASSLYGRNTEAFF
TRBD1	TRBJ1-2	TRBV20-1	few	TGCAGTGCCAGGGCGGGACAGATAGGGAACTATGGCTACACCTTC	CSARAGQIGNYGYTF
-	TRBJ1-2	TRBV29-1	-	TGCAGCGTTGATTCTCGGCAAGCGTTATATGGCTACACCTTC	CSVDSRQALYGYTF
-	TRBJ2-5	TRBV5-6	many	TGTGCCAGCAGCCTCCCTTTAACAGGGCAAGAGACCCAGTACTTC	CASSLPLTGQETQYF
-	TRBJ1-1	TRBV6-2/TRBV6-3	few	TGTGCCACCTTAATGAACACTGAAGCTTTCTTT	CATLMNTEAFF
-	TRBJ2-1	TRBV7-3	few	TGTGCCAGCAGCCGCCAGGCGGACCCCGATTACAATGAGCAGTTCTTC	CASSRQADPDYNEQFF
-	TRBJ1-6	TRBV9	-	TGTGCCAGCAGTAACACGGCCCTATCTGATTCACCCCTCCACTTT	CASSNTALSDSPLHF
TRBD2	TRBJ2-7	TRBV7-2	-	TGTGCCAGCAGCCCTCAGCGGGGGGTAGAGCAGTACTTC	CASSPQRGVEQYF
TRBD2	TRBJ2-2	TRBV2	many	TGTGCCAGCAGTGCCATAGCGGGAGGCACCGGGGAGCTGTTTTTT	CASSAIAGGTGELFF
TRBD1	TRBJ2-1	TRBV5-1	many	TGCGCCAGCAGCTTGGAAGGGACAGCTATCAATGAGCAGTTCTTC	CASSLEGTAINEQFF
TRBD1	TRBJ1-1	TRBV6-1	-	TGTGCCAGCAGGGCACTCTGGACAGGGGGCAACACTGAAGCTTTCTTT	CASRALWTGGNTEAFF
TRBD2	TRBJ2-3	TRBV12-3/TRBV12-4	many	TGTGCCAGCAGTGGCGAGCGGGACGGAATCACAGATACGCAGTATTTT	CASSGERDGITDTQYF
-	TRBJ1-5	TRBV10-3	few	TGTGCCATCAGTGAAGGGCGGAACAATCAGCCCCAGCATTTT	CAISEGRNNQPQHF
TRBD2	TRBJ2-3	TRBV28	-	TGTGCCAGCAGTTTGCTACTAGCGGGAGGGTACAAAGATACGCAGTATTTT	CASSLLLAGGYKDTQYF